The 30 T cell receptor beta chains below all came from one sample that was sequenced in a study of PD-1 blockade in classical Hodgkin lymphoma. Sequencing used immunoSEQ multiplex PCR; TCRdb keeps in-frame clones, though not all of them. Among under 50,000 clones, about 70% were seen once, and the ten largest hold over 3%. As to time point: cycle 4 day 1 (C4D1), after about 6 weeks of nivolumab. Relapses following autologous stem cell transplantation were seen in all patients, with brentuximab vedotin exposure varying. Sequenced here: peripheral blood mononuclear cells (PBMCs), sampled before the fourth cycle of nivolumab. Receptors were obtained from a human donor with classical Hodgkin lymphoma.

This clone was recorded a few times. The chain carries TRBV25-1 and TRBJ1-4, with D possibly matching TRBD1 (6 bases). Germline CDR1 is MGHDK and CDR2 is SYGVNS. The CDR3 is 16 amino acids. With 3 bases removed from V and 1 base from J, the gap between germline ends came to 12 bases. The CDR3 spells CASSDLTGLTNEKLFF. The CDR3 region has the DNA TGTGCCAGCAGTGACCTGACAGGTTTAACTAATGAAAAACTGTTTTTT. Full variable domain (rest looked up from reference TRBV25-1 and TRBJ1-4): EADIYQTPRYLVIGTGKKITLECSQTMGHDKMYWYQQDPGMELHLIHYSYGVNSTEKGDLSSESTVSRIRTEHFPLTLESARPSHTSQYLCASSDLTGLTNEKLFFGSGTQLSVL.

The chain employs TRBV27 and TRBJ2-3, with 13 bases that match TRBD2. There are 16 residues in the CDR3. V was pared by 6 bases and J by 2 bases, with 5 bases of the junction left unmatched. Germline V gene lookup returns CDR1 MNHEY and CDR2 SMNVEV (reference sequence). The chain's CDR3 is CASRRGLAGTTDTQYF. CDR3 nucleotides: TGTGCCAGCAGGAGGGGACTAGCGGGAACCACAGATACGCAGTATTTT.

This chain joins TRBV6-5 and TRBJ2-1; D not certain. From germline, CDR1 is MNHEY and CDR2 SVGAGI. V lost 1 base and J lost 2, with 9 bases in between. CDR3 length: 15 residues. CDR3 loop: CASSYLPSPYNEQFF. In DNA, the CDR3 is TGTGCCAGCAGTTACTTACCGTCCCCCTACAATGAGCAGTTCTTC.

The V and J genes are TRBV6-5 and TRBJ2-7; D perhaps matches TRBD1 (5 bases). Trimming shortened V by 6 bases and J by 3 bases, and 6 bases separated the two germline ends. CDR1 and CDR2 from the germline V gene are MNHEY and SVGAGI. There are 11 residues in the CDR3. The chain's CDR3 is CASRGDYEQYF. The CDR3 DNA follows: TGTGCCAGCAGAGGGGACTACGAGCAGTACTTC.

The chain employs TRBV4-3 and TRBJ2-6; D is unclear. The germline V gene has CDR1 LGHNA and CDR2 YSLEER. The CDR3 totals 15 residues. The V end was cut by 2 bases, the J end by 2 bases, with 7 bases between. The CDR3 DNA reads as TGCGCCAGCAGCCAAATGGGGACTGGGGCCAACGTCCTGACTTTC. Translated, it gives CASSQMGTGANVLTF.

The chain joins TRBV28 to TRBJ2-1; the D call may be TRBD1 or TRBD2 (5 bases each). Germline values: CDR1 MDHEN, CDR2 SYDVKM. The CDR3 loop spans 12 amino acids. V was shortened by 4 bases and J by 11 bases, with 12 bases between the two germline ends. The CDR3 loop is CASSSPPGQQFF. The CDR3, as DNA: TGTGCCAGCAGTTCCCCCCCGGGACAGCAGTTCTTC.

J is TRBJ2-7 and V is TRBV11-2, with a tentative D call TRBD2 (6 bases). V was trimmed by 1 base and J by 2 bases, leaving 18 bases between them. CDR1 and CDR2 from the germline V gene are SGHAT and FQNNGV. This CDR3 comprises 17 residues. The CDR3 loop reads CASSLGRAPGRPYEQYF. CDR3 DNA: TGTGCCAGCAGCTTAGGGAGGGCCCCTGGACGGCCCTACGAGCAGTACTTC.

The rearrangement joins TRBV7-2 to TRBJ2-3; tentative D call: TRBD1 (5 bases). The CDR3 has 14 residues. CDR1 SGHTA and CDR2 FQGNSA come from the germline V gene. V lost 2 bases and J lost 3, with 9 bases in between. The CDR3 loop reads CASSLQKGTDTQYF. The CDR3 coding sequence is TGTGCCAGCAGCTTACAGAAGGGGACAGATACGCAGTATTTT.

V usage is TRBV5-1 and J usage is TRBJ2-4, with unresolved D. This CDR3 is 14 amino acids long. Germline V CDR1 and CDR2: SGHRS, YFSETQ. V lost 1 base, J lost 0 bases, and 5 bases lay in between. Here the CDR3 DNA reads TGCGCCAGCAGCTTGTACGTAGCCAAAAACATTCAGTACTTC. This gives the protein CASSLYVAKNIQYF.

By sample fraction, this clone is medium-sized (0.01 to 0.1%). In DNA, the CDR3 is TGTGCCAGCAGCTTAGCGGGGACAGGGGGCGTTTCACCCCTCCACTTT. This codes for CASSLAGTGGVSPLHF. The chain has TRBV7-2 and TRBJ1-6, with 12 nucleotides matching TRBD1. Germline V gene data show CDR1 as SGHTA and CDR2 as FQGNSA. J lost 9 bases, V lost 0 bases, and 3 bases had no gene match. CDR3 length: 16 amino acids.

As concerns this clone: The identical CDR3 is also encoded by other nucleotide sequences in the sample. This chain's CDR3 is CASSEGSGGAGETQYF. CDR3 coding DNA: TGTGCCAGCAGTGAGGGTAGCGGGGGGGCTGGTGAGACCCAGTACTTC. The chain carries TRBV2 and TRBJ2-5; TRBD2 aligns across 11 bases. J gave up 5 bases and V 3 bases, and 8 bases lay outside the gene matches. This CDR3 region has 16 residues. The germline CDR1 and CDR2 sequences are SNHLY and FYNNEI. The whole variable domain, remainder taken from reference TRBV2 and TRBJ2-5, is EPEVTQTPSHQVTQMGQEVILRCVPISNHLYFYWYRQILGQKVEFLVSFYNNEISEKSEIFDDQFSVERPDGSNFTLKIRSTKLEDSAMYFCASSEGSGGAGETQYFGPGTRLLVL.

This chain uses TRBV28 with TRBJ1-4, with D perhaps TRBD1 (5 bases). Germline CDR1 reads MDHEN; CDR2 reads SYDVKM. The length of the CDR3 is 12 residues. V was pared by 2 bases and J by 14 bases, with 12 bases between. The CDR3 bases are TGTGCCAGCAGTTTACCTGTGGGGGGGCTGTTTTTT. Protein: CASSLPVGGLFF.

This clone appeared a few times. The rearrangement uses TRBV28 and TRBJ1-3; D not resolved. Germline V gene lookup returns CDR1 MDHEN and CDR2 SYDVKM. V lost 5 bases to trimming and J lost 4 bases, with 18 bases between them. This CDR3 contains 16 residues. The CDR3 reads CASSDGPSIRGNTIYF. The DNA for the CDR3 is TGTGCCAGCAGTGATGGGCCCTCTATTCGGGGAAACACCATATATTTT.

The V gene is TRBV4-1, the J gene TRBJ2-3; 7 nucleotides agree with TRBD2. Germline loops: CDR1 MGHRA, CDR2 YSYEKL. The V and J ends lost 3 bases and 1 base, in that order; junction bases with no gene match: 4. The CDR3 has 15 residues. The CDR3 sequence is CASSHAGVGTDTQYF. The CDR3 bases are TGCGCCAGCAGCCACGCGGGAGTAGGCACAGATACGCAGTATTTT.

The chain joins TRBV5-6 to TRBJ1-1; no reliable D call. Trimming left V 1 base short and J 8 bases short, with 9 bases between. The CDR3 totals 12 residues. Per the germline V gene, CDR1 is SGHDT and CDR2 is YYEEEE. CDR3: CASSLSHVEAFF. CDR3 DNA: TGTGCCAGCAGCTTGTCCCACGTAGAAGCTTTCTTT.

V usage is TRBV28 and J usage is TRBJ1-2; TRBD1 agrees at 10 bases. This CDR3 contains 15 residues. With 2 bases clipped from V and 8 bases from J, the junction kept 8 bases outside the gene matches. Germline CDR1 reads MDHEN; CDR2 reads SYDVKM. CDR3 region: CASSLGDRGLLGYTF. The CDR3 nucleotides are TGTGCCAGCAGTTTAGGAGACAGGGGGCTTTTAGGCTACACCTTC.

Comments on this clone: At the DNA level, this CDR3 is encoded by other sequences in the same sample as well. V usage is TRBV5-1 and J usage is TRBJ1-5, with D possibly matching TRBD1 (5 bases). Trimming pared 0 bases from V and 0 bases from J, leaving 7 bases between. The germline CDR1 and CDR2 sequences are SGHRS and YFSETQ. The CDR3 contains 15 residues. The CDR3, as DNA: TGCGCCAGCAGCTTGGCAGGGACTAGCAATCAGCCCCAGCATTTT. Translating it yields CASSLAGTSNQPQHF.

This sequence joins TRBV28 and TRBJ2-5; D may be TRBD2 (6 bases). The germline V gene has CDR1 MDHEN and CDR2 SYDVKM. The CDR3 is 13 amino acids. Between the trimmed V and J ends, which lost 2 bases and 4 bases, there was a span of 8 bases. The CDR3 is CASSLPGRETQYF. The CDR3 DNA sequence: TGTGCCAGCAGTTTACCCGGGAGAGAGACCCAGTACTTC.

The genes are TRBV19 and TRBJ2-3; TRBD2 might be the D (6 bases). Germline V gene data show CDR1 as LNHDA and CDR2 as SQIVND (reference sequence). Deletions cut 3 bases from V and 0 bases from J, with 10 bases between. CDR3 length equals 15 residues. The CDR3: CASSMLAGSTDTQYF. The CDR3 nucleotides are TGTGCCAGTAGTATGCTCGCGGGGAGCACAGATACGCAGTATTTT.

This chain uses TRBV6-6 with TRBJ2-2, with 8 nucleotides matching TRBD1. CDR1 is MNHNY, CDR2 SVGAGI, per germline (reference sequence). V lost 4 bases, J lost 7 bases, and 5 bases stayed unmatched. This CDR3 spans 14 amino acids. The DNA for the CDR3 is TGTGCCAGCAGTTCGGACAGGGTGAACGGGGAGCTGTTTTTT. It yields the protein CASSSDRVNGELFF.

V usage is TRBV6-5 and J usage is TRBJ2-1; TRBD1 aligns across 7 bases. The V gene end was trimmed by 7 bases and the J gene end by 5 bases; junction bases not matched to a gene: 11. CDR1 and CDR2 from the germline V gene are MNHEY and SVGAGI. The CDR3 has 15 residues. DNA for the CDR3: TGTGCCAGCATCGCGGACAGGAGACCGGACAATGAGCAGTTCTTC. Translated: CASIADRRPDNEQFF.

This clone appeared a single time. This chain uses TRBV2 with TRBJ2-2; maybe TRBD2 (5 bases). The CDR3 extends over 12 amino acids. The V gene lost 6 bases and the J gene lost 5 bases, with 7 bases spanning the gap. Germline V gives CDR1 SNHLY, CDR2 FYNNEI. The CDR3 DNA reads as TGTGCCAGCAGGAGGGAAACCGGGGAGCTGTTTTTT. Its translation: CASRRETGELFF. Filled out from reference TRBV2 and TRBJ2-2, the complete variable domain reads EPEVTQTPSHQVTQMGQEVILRCVPISNHLYFYWYRQILGQKVEFLVSFYNNEISEKSEIFDDQFSVERPDGSNFTLKIRSTKLEDSAMYFCASRRETGELFFGEGSRLTVL.

The chain uses TRBV7-2 and TRBJ2-1, with TRBD2 matching 15 bases. With 3 bases clipped from V and 11 bases from J, the junction kept 2 bases outside the gene matches. Germline V gene lookup returns CDR1 SGHTA and CDR2 FQGNSA. This CDR3 has 14 amino acids. CDR3 nucleotide sequence: TGTGCCAGCAGCTTGGGACTAGCGGGGGGACAGCAGTTCTTC. It yields the protein CASSLGLAGGQQFF. The full variable domain, rest sourced from reference TRBV7-2 and TRBJ2-1, is GAGVSQSPSNKVTEKGKDVELRCDPISGHTALYWYRQSLGQGLEFLIYFQGNSAPDKSGLPSDRFSAERTGGSVSTLTIQRTQQEDSAVYLCASSLGLAGGQQFFGPGTRLTVL.

The chain combines TRBV6-5 with TRBJ1-2; D call uncertain. Germline CDR1 is MNHEY and CDR2 is SVGAGI. There are 16 residues in the CDR3. Between the trimmed V and J ends, which lost 6 bases and 2 bases, there was a span of 19 bases. CDR3 loop: CASSYRPQLRNYGYTF. CDR3 bases: TGTGCCAGCAGCTACCGACCGCAACTTAGAAACTATGGCTACACCTTC.

J is TRBJ2-7 and V is TRBV6-6, with 8 bases that match TRBD2. The V and J ends lost 2 bases and 6 bases, in that order; junction bases with no gene match: 9. The CDR3 runs to 15 residues. Germline CDR1 is MNHNY and CDR2 is SVGAGI (reference sequence). The CDR3 protein is CASSYVGLGTTEQYF. CDR3 coding DNA: TGTGCCAGCAGTTACGTGGGACTAGGTACCACCGAGCAGTACTTC.

V and J are TRBV11-2 and TRBJ2-1; no firm D call. Germline CDR1 SGHAT, CDR2 FQNNGV. V was shortened by 3 bases and J by 1 base, with 4 bases between the two germline ends. The CDR3 is made up of 13 amino acids. Here the CDR3 reads CASSFRSYNEQFF. CDR3 coding DNA: TGTGCCAGCAGCTTTAGGTCCTACAATGAGCAGTTCTTC.

The J gene is TRBJ2-3, the V gene TRBV9, with 7 bases lining up with TRBD2. The CDR3 is made up of 12 amino acids. V trimming: 4 bases; J trimming: 6 bases; junction bases outside the gene matches: 2. Per the germline V gene, CDR1 is SGDLS and CDR2 is YYNGEE. CDR3 DNA sequence: TGTGCCAGCAGCACACTAGCGGATACGCAGTATTTT. Translation gives CASSTLADTQYF.

This clone came up a few times. The chain combines TRBV28 with TRBJ1-2; D may be TRBD1 (5 bases). With 6 bases removed from V and 5 bases from J, the gap between germline ends came to 16 bases. The CDR3 sequence is 14 residues long. The germline gives CDR1 MDHEN, CDR2 SYDVKM. CDR3 protein: CASSPATAGYGYTF. The CDR3 DNA follows: TGTGCCAGCAGCCCAGCGACAGCGGGGTATGGCTACACCTTC.

The chain has TRBV6-5 and TRBJ1-5, with 8 bases fitting TRBD1. Germline-derived CDR1 and CDR2 are MNHEY and SVGAGI. The CDR3 runs 15 residues. V shed 6 bases, J shed 6 bases, and the junction held 10 bases outside the gene matches. The CDR3, as DNA: TGTGCCAGCAGCTTAGACAGGGGTTCATCTCAGCCCCAGCATTTT. Translation: CASSLDRGSSQPQHF.

The chain is built from TRBV7-9 and TRBJ1-2; no firm D call. The ends were cut back, 2 bases at V and 8 bases at J, with 9 bases in the middle. The CDR3 length is 12 residues. CDR1 is SEHNR, CDR2 FQNEAQ, per germline (reference sequence). CDR3 sequence (DNA): TGTGCCAGCAGCTTATATGGGGAAGGCTACACCTTC. Amino acids: CASSLYGEGYTF.